Below, one T cell receptor beta chain is given with its context. Its antigen is still unknown. The data stem from a study of blood T cells in healthy people across ages. Through a sample-barcoded 5' primer and a J-beta primer mix, a second PCR was run for roughly 6 to 12 cycles. In TCRdb, the 5' RACE reads were re-called with MiXCR into one record per CDR3 protein. The repertoire includes about 1.8 million distinct CDR3 sequences, 49% of them detected once, and about 2.1% sits in the top ten. Each donor gave roughly 9.8 milliliters of peripheral blood. Notes on the study in general: Whereas aged donors had fewer naive CD4+ cells, long-lived donors had more of them and higher diversity. PBMCs went unsorted, and a conclusive naive versus antigen-experienced comparison was therefore prevented.

Trimming removed 4 bases from V and 4 bases from J; junction bases left unmatched: 7. This CDR3 spans 15 amino acids. Looked up from germline, CDR1 is MGHRA and CDR2 is YSYEKL. The source material was blood. This receptor was obtained from a woman in her thirties or forties in good health. The chain has TRBV4-1 and TRBJ1-1; 9 bases match TRBD1. CDR3 DNA sequence: TGCGCCAGCAGCCGTACAACAGGGGGCGGCACTGAAGCTTTCTTT. This codes for CASSRTTGGGTEAFF.